One and the same sample provided the 25 T cell receptor beta chains below, sequenced in a study of T cells expressing NK-cell markers (TCRdb year 2020). Library method: 5' RACE. The sequencer was an Illumina HiSeq 2000. Each entry corresponds to one CDR3 protein sequence from reads that TCRdb reprocessed, and DNA is not given. The sample's own table lists about 370,000 distinct CDR3 sequences. In total, the top ten clones hold roughly 10% of the sample. The sample comprised blood T cells: a sorted CD56 or NKG2C T cell subset, CD4+ or CD8+ T cells, or bulk PBMC T cells (not recorded which). All receptors come from a woman aged 45-59 years in good health. Donor details come from another sample of the same person, matched by shared clones.

The chain uses TRBV3-1 and TRBJ2-4; the D call of TRBD1 rests on TCRdb alone, since no DNA is present to check it. The CDR3 is 15 amino acids. CDR1 and CDR2 (germline): LGHDT, YNNKEL (reference sequence). CDR3 amino acids: CASSQVRGASNIQYF.

The chain is built from TRBV7-2 and TRBJ2-5. This CDR3 contains 15 residues. Germline CDR1 SGHTA, CDR2 FQGNSA. The CDR3 spells CASSLAQLGQETQYF.

The J gene is TRBJ2-1, the V gene TRBV5-1; TCRdb picks TRBD2, but there is no DNA to check that call. The CDR3 has 16 residues. Germline values: CDR1 SGHRS, CDR2 YFSETQ. CDR3 region: CASSSSTSGTYNEQFF.

The V and J genes are TRBV29-1 and TRBJ1-6; no DNA is available, so the TRBD1 call from TCRdb remains unchecked. The CDR3 consists of 13 residues. Looked up from germline, CDR1 is SQVTM and CDR2 is ANQGSEA. This CDR3 is CSTRQSLDSPLHF.

The chain combines TRBV20-1 with TRBJ1-2. This CDR3 is built from 18 residues. Germline-derived CDR1 and CDR2 are DFQATT and SNEGSKA (reference sequence). The CDR3 reads CSAKGGGYRDSTNYGYTF.

The chain recombines TRBV5-1 with TRBJ2-3; the D call from TCRdb, TRBD2, cannot be confirmed without DNA. The CDR3 runs to 16 residues. Germline CDR1 reads SGHRS; CDR2 reads YFSETQ. The CDR3 protein is CASSPSREGPSDTQYF.

This rearrangement joins TRBV20-1 to TRBJ2-3; TCRdb outputs TRBD1, but without DNA this stays unchecked. Germline V CDR1 and CDR2: DFQATT, SNEGSKA (reference sequence). This CDR3 is 16 amino acids long. This CDR3 reads CSARDPGQGPTDTQYF.

The genes are TRBV7-9 and TRBJ2-5; the TCRdb D gene call, TRBD1, has no DNA to confirm it. The germline V gene has CDR1 SEHNR and CDR2 FQNEAQ (reference sequence). The CDR3 runs to 14 residues. CDR3 loop: CASSLRGPLETQYF.

This sequence joins TRBV6-5 and TRBJ2-7; no DNA is available, so the TRBD2 call from TCRdb remains unchecked. The CDR3 contains 12 residues. Germline-derived CDR1 and CDR2 are MNHEY and SVGAGI. The chain's CDR3 is CASGRAFNEQYF.

The chain links TRBV12-3 or TRBV12-4 to TRBJ2-5. The CDR3 runs to 13 residues. The CDR3 is CASSFYMSETQYF.

The gene calls are TRBV5-6 and TRBJ2-7. The germline gives CDR1 SGHDT, CDR2 YYEEEE. This CDR3 comprises 15 residues. The CDR3 spells CASRVRGLGDHEQYF.

The V gene is TRBV20-1, the J gene TRBJ2-1; the TRBD2 assignment by TCRdb is unverifiable without DNA. This CDR3 region has 13 residues. The germline CDR1 and CDR2 sequences are DFQATT and SNEGSKA (reference sequence). The CDR3 is CSARKLAYNEQFF.

The chain carries TRBV28 and TRBJ2-7. Germline lookup yields CDR1 MDHEN and CDR2 SYDVKM. The CDR3 has 12 residues. This CDR3 reads CASTGAFYEQYF.

CDR3 protein: CASSLGLAVTYEQYF. The rearrangement uses TRBV5-1 and TRBJ2-7; TCRdb's D call of TRBD2 is untestable without DNA. The CDR3 sequence is 15 residues long. Germline values: CDR1 SGHRS, CDR2 YFSETQ.

Here the CDR3 reads CASSVSRPPTYEQYF. This chain links TRBV2 with TRBJ2-7. The CDR3 is made up of 15 amino acids. Germline-derived CDR1 and CDR2 are SNHLY and FYNNEI.

The chain is built from TRBV27 and TRBJ2-2; there is no DNA to check the TCRdb D call of TRBD1. The CDR3 consists of 14 residues. From germline, CDR1 is MNHEY and CDR2 SMNVEV (reference sequence). The CDR3 sequence: CASSFGTGTGELFF.

This chain joins TRBV5-6 and TRBJ2-7; TCRdb's assignment of TRBD1 cannot be checked, as there is no DNA. This CDR3 region has 14 residues. The V gene's germline CDR1 is SGHDT and CDR2 YYEEEE. The CDR3 sequence is CASSLGDTRYEQYF.

The V gene is TRBV5-8, the J gene TRBJ1-2. The CDR3 covers 14 residues. CDR1 and CDR2 from the germline V gene are SGHTS and YDEGEE. This CDR3 is CASSSFRGNYGYTF.

The chain carries TRBV2 and TRBJ1-5; the D gene TCRdb calls, TRBD1, cannot be checked with no DNA. Germline CDR1 reads SNHLY; CDR2 reads FYNNEI. There are 15 residues in the CDR3. This chain's CDR3 is CASSARTTGSEPQHF.

V and J are TRBV6-1 and TRBJ1-6. Per germline, CDR1 MNHNS and CDR2 SASEGT. This CDR3 region has 13 residues. The CDR3 sequence is CASAGRIHSPLHF.

This chain uses TRBV21-1 with TRBJ2-3; without DNA, the TCRdb call of TRBD2 cannot be checked. TRBV21-1 is tagged as a pseudogene. The CDR3 sequence is 19 residues long. This CDR3 reads CASKWGASGSPELTDTQYF.

The chain uses TRBV3-1 and TRBJ2-5; the D call of TRBD1 rests on TCRdb alone, since no DNA is present to check it. The CDR3 is 17 amino acids. Germline assignment: CDR1 LGHDT and CDR2 YNNKEL (reference sequence). The CDR3 here is CASSHARDPRRKETQYF.

The genes are TRBV20-1 and TRBJ2-2. This CDR3 comprises 14 residues. The germline V gene encodes CDR1 DFQATT and CDR2 SNEGSKA (reference sequence). The CDR3 region is CSATTQTNTGELFF.

The chain is built from TRBV2 and TRBJ2-5; the TCRdb call, TRBD2, lacks DNA for checking. The length of the CDR3 is 14 residues. The germline V gene has CDR1 SNHLY and CDR2 FYNNEI. The CDR3 loop reads CASSVASGAQRQYF.

The chain combines TRBV5-1 with TRBJ2-7; TCRdb's D call, TRBD2, is unchecked because there is no DNA. From germline, CDR1 is SGHRS and CDR2 YFSETQ. The CDR3 covers 15 residues. The CDR3 loop is CASSFRLALTYEQYF.